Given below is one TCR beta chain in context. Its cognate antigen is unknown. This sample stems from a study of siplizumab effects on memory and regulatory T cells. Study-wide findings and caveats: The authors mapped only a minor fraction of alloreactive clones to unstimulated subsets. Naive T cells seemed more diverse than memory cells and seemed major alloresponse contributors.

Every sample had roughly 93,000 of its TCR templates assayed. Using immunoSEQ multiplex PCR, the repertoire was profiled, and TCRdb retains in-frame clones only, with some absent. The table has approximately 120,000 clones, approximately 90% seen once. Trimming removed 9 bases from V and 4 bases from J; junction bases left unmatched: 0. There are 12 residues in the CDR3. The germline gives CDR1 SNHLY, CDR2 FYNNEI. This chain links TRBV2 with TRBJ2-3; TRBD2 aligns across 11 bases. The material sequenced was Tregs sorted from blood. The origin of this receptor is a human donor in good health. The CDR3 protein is CARTSGADTQYF. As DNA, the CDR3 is TGTGCCAGGACTAGCGGGGCAGATACGCAGTATTTT.